This T cell receptor (beta chain) was identified in a study of shared clonotypes between healthy human individuals. V shed 5 bases and J shed 8 bases, with 15 bases lying between them. The CDR3 has 13 residues. CDR1 SGHAT and CDR2 FQNNGV come from the germline V gene. Terminally differentiated effector memory CD45RA+ cells were left out of the naive CD8 fraction, which was CD45RO-negative and positively selected for CCR7. Researchers divided each subset's genomic DNA evenly across several immunoSEQ plates. Assay: immunoSEQ multiplex PCR; the TCRdb copy retains only in-frame clones and omits some. The table includes about 600,000 clones, about 98% detected once.

Sequencing was done on a sample of naive CD8+ T cells sorted from blood. The chain couples TRBV11-2 to TRBJ1-1; D is ambiguous. This sequence was found in a man aged 25 to 40 in good health. The DNA for the CDR3 is TGTGCCAGCAGCCCTCTAGGACTGCACGAAGCTTTCTTT. Translated: CASSPLGLHEAFF.